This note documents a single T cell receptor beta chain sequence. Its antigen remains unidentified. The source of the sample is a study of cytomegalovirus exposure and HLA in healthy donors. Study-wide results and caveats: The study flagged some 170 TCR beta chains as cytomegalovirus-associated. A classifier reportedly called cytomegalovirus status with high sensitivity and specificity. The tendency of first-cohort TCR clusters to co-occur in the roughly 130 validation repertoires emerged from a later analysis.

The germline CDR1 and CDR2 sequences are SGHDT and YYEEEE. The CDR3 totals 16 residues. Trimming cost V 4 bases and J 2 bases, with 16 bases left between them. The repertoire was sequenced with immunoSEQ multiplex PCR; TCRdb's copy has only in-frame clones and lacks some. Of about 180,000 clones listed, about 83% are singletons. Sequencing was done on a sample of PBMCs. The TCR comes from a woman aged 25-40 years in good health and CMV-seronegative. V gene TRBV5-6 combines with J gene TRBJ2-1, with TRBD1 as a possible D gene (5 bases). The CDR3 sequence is CASSMTVLSTYNEQFF. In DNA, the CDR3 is TGTGCCAGCAGCATGACAGTCCTCTCTACCTACAATGAGCAGTTCTTC.